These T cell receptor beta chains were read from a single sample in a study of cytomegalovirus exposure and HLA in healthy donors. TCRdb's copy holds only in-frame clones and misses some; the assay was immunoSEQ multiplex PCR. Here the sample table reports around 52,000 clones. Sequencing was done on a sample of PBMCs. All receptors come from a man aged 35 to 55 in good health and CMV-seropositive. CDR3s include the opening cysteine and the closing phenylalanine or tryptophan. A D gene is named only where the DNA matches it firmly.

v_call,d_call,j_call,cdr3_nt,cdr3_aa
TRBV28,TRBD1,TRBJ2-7,TGTGCCAGCTGTGGACAGGGCCTCGAGCAGTACTTC,CASCGQGLEQYF
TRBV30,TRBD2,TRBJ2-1,TGTGCCTGGATAGACGGGGAACTAGCGGGAGTCAATGAGCAGTTCTTC,CAWIDGELAGVNEQFF
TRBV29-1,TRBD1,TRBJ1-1,TGCAGCGTTTGGACAGGGTGGAACACTGAAGCTTTCTTT,CSVWTGWNTEAFF
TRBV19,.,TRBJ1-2,TGTGCCAGTAGTATCGGGAGTTTCTATGGCTACACCTTC,CASSIGSFYGYTF
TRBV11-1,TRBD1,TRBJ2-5,TGTGCCAGCAGCTTAGGAGCAGGGGGCCCAACAGAGACCCAGTACTTC,CASSLGAGGPTETQYF
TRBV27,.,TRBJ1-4,TGTGCCAGCAGCCCGTGGCGGGGCCTGACTAATGAAAAACTGTTTTTT,CASSPWRGLTNEKLFF
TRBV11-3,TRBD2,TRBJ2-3,TGTGCCAGCAGCCTGAGCGGGAATGCAGATACGCAGTATTTT,CASSLSGNADTQYF
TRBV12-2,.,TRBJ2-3,TGTGCAAGTCGCTCCTCCTTGATGCGCGGGAGAACATCAGATACGCAGTATTTT,CASRSSLMRGRTSDTQYF
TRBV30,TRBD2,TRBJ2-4,TGTGCCTGGAGTGGTACTCGGACTAGCGGGAGCGCCAAAAACATTCAGTACTTC,CAWSGTRTSGSAKNIQYF
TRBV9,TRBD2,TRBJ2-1,TGTGCCAGCAGCGTAGCTAGCGGGAGCGACAATGAGCAGTTCTTC,CASSVASGSDNEQFF
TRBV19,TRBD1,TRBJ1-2,TGTGCCAGTAGTGCCCGGACAGGGGGCTATTATGGCTACACCTTC,CASSARTGGYYGYTF
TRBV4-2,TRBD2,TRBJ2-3,TGTGCCAGCAGCCAAGAGGGGGTAGCGGGAGTCAAGTGGGATACGCAGTATTTT,CASSQEGVAGVKWDTQYF
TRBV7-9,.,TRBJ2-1,TGTGCCAGCAGCTCCGGCTCGAGAGGGTCCTACAATGAGCAGTTCTTC,CASSSGSRGSYNEQFF
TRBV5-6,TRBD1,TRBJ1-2,TGTGCCAGCAGCGCAGACAGGGTCGTCTTAGTTGGCTACACCTTC,CASSADRVVLVGYTF
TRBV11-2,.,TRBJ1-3,TGTGCCAGCAGCTCAAACCGGGGGGGACCTGGAAACACCATATATTTT,CASSSNRGGPGNTIYF
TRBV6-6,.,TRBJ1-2,TGTGCCAGCAGTTACGACAGTAACTATGGCTACACCTTC,CASSYDSNYGYTF
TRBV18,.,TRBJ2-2,TGTGCCAGCTCACCGCAGAGCGCGAACACCGGGGAGCTGTTTTTT,CASSPQSANTGELFF
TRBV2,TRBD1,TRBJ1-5,TGTGCCAGCAGCGGGACAGGAGGCAATCAGCCCCAGCATTTT,CASSGTGGNQPQHF
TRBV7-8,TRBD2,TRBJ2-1,TGTGCCAGCAGCCCCCGGCTAGCGGCCTTACGGGAACAGTTCTTC,CASSPRLAALREQFF
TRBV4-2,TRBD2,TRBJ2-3,TGTGCCACCAGACCTAGCGGGGGCCGCACAGATACGCAGTATTTT,CATRPSGGRTDTQYF
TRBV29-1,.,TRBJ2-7,TGCAGCGCCATCGGACAGAATGCCTACGAGCAGTACTTC,CSAIGQNAYEQYF
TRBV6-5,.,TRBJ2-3,TGTGCCAGCAGTTACACTTCGTGGTATAGCACAGATACGCAGTATTTT,CASSYTSWYSTDTQYF
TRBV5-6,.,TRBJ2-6,TGTGCCAGCAGCTTGCCAGGAAGCTCTGGGGCCAACGTCCTGACTTTC,CASSLPGSSGANVLTF
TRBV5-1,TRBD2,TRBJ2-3,TGCGCCAGCAGTACTAGCGGTCCAGATACGCAGTATTTT,CASSTSGPDTQYF
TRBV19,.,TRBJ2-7,TGTGCCAGTAGTATAATTAACAGAGAGCAGTACTTC,CASSIINREQYF
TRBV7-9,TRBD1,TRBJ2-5,TGTGCCAGCAGCCGTCCGGGACAGGGTGCAGAGACCCAGTACTTC,CASSRPGQGAETQYF
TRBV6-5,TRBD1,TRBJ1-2,TGTGCCAGCAGACCGGGACAGGGGGCCCTCGGCTACACCTTC,CASRPGQGALGYTF
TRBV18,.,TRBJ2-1,TGTGCCAGCTCACCATCAGTGCAGGGTAACAATGAGCAGTTCTTC,CASSPSVQGNNEQFF
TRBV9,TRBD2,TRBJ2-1,TGTGCCAGCAGCCCGGGACTAGCGGGGGGGTCCTACAATGAGCAGTTCTTC,CASSPGLAGGSYNEQFF
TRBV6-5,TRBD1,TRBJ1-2,TGTGCCAGCAAGCGAGGACAGGGAATCTATGGCTACACCTTC,CASKRGQGIYGYTF
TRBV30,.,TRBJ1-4,TGTGCCCGAACTGCGGGGTCGGGCTTATATGAAAAACTGTTTTTT,CARTAGSGLYEKLFF
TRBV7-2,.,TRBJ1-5,TGTGCCAGCAGTCTCCTGGACAAGAGCAATCAGCCCCAGCATTTT,CASSLLDKSNQPQHF
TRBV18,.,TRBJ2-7,TGTGCCAGCTCACCACCTGGGGGAGGGGGATTCTACGAGCAGTACTTC,CASSPPGGGGFYEQYF
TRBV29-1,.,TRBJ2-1,TGCAGCGTTGAATTGGCGGGGCTATACAATGAGCAGTTCTTC,CSVELAGLYNEQFF
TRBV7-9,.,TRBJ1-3,TGTGCCAGCAGCTTTTCAGGGAACACCATATATTTT,CASSFSGNTIYF
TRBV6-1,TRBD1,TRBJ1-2,TGTGCCAGCAGCGCTGCCGCGACAGGGACTTATGGCTACACCTTC,CASSAAATGTYGYTF